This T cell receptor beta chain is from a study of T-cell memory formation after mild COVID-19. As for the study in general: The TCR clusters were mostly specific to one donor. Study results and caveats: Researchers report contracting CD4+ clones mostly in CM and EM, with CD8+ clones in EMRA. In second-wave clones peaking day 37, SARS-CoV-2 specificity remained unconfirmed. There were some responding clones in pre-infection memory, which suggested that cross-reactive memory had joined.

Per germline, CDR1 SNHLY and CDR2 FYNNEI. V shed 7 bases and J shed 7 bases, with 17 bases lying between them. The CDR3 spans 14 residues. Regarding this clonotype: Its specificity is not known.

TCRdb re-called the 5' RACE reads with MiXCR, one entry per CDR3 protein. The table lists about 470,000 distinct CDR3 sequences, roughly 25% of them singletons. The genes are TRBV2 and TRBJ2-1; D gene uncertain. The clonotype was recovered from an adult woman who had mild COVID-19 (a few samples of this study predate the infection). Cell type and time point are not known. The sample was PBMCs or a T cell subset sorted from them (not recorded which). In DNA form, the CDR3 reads TGTGCCAGCAATCCAGGACCGGCGTGGAATGAGCAGTTCTTC. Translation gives CASNPGPAWNEQFF.